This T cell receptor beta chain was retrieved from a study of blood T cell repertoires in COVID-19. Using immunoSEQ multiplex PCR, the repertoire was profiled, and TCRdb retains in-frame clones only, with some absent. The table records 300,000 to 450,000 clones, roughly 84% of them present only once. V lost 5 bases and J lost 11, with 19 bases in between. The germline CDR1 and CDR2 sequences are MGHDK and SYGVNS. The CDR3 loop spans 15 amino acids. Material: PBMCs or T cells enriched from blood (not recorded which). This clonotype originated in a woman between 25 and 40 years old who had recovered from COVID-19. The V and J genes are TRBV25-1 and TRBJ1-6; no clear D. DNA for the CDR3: TGTGCCAGCAGTAGAACACACTTCACCGGGACACCCCTCCACTTT. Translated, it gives CASSRTHFTGTPLHF. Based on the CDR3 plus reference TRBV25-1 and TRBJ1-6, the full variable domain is EADIYQTPRYLVIGTGKKITLECSQTMGHDKMYWYQQDPGMELHLIHYSYGVNSTEKGDLSSESTVSRIRTEHFPLTLESARPSHTSQYLCASSRTHFTGTPLHFGNGTRLTVT.